The text below deals with one TCR beta chain. Each CDR3 protein is one row after TCRdb ran MiXCR on the 5' RACE reads. The sample carries over 150,000 distinct CDR3 sequences, approximately 6.2% recorded once. This sample stems from a study of T cells after yellow fever vaccination. The sequencing used CD4+ T cells sorted from PBMCs, collected on the day of the first yellow fever vaccination. This clonotype was obtained from a man aged 18 to 29 who received the YFV17D yellow fever vaccine.

DNA of the CDR3: TGTGCCAGCACCCTTCGGGGGGAAGATACGCAGTATTTT. Translation: CASTLRGEDTQYF. V gene TRBV12-3 or TRBV12-4 combines with J gene TRBJ2-3; TRBD2 matches at 7 bases. This CDR3 has 13 residues. The trim removed 7 bases at V and 5 bases at J, leaving 6 bases unmatched.